The 8 T cell receptor beta chains presented below share a single source sample, sequenced in a study of blood T cell repertoires in COVID-19. The table came from immunoSEQ multiplex PCR; TCRdb's copy has only in-frame clones and leaves some out. The sample has more than 150,000 clones; around 85% are singletons. The specimen was peripheral blood. The receptor source for this set is a man aged 65 to 85 with active or convalescent COVID-19.

This chain joins TRBV11-2 and TRBJ1-2, with 7 bases identical to TRBD1. This CDR3 spans 14 amino acids. J lost 4 bases, V lost 5 bases, and 7 bases had no gene match. Germline-derived CDR1 and CDR2 are SGHAT and FQNNGV. CDR3 sequence reads: CASSRTGLTYGYTF. CDR3 in DNA: TGTGCCAGCAGCAGGACAGGATTAACCTATGGCTACACCTTC.

This chain links TRBV19 with TRBJ1-5; no firm D call. The germline V and J ends were trimmed by 6 bases and 6 bases, with 9 bases remaining between them. The CDR3 consists of 12 residues. Germline lookup yields CDR1 LNHDA and CDR2 SQIVND (reference sequence). DNA for the CDR3: TGTGCCAGTAGGGCAGGAAGTCAGCCCCAGCATTTT. It codes for CASRAGSQPQHF. Together with reference TRBV19 and TRBJ1-5, the CDR3 gives the full variable domain: DGGITQSPKYLFRKEGQNVTLSCEQNLNHDAMYWYRQDPGQGLRLIYYSQIVNDFQKGDIAEGYSVSREKKESFPLTVTSAQKNPTAFYLCASRAGSQPQHFGDGTRLSIL.

The chain joins TRBV19 to TRBJ1-1; TRBD1 aligns across 7 bases. CDR1 and CDR2 (germline): LNHDA, SQIVND (reference sequence). CDR3 length: 15 residues. The J segment lost 8 bases and the V segment lost 1 base, leaving 10 bases of the junction unmatched. CDR3 in DNA: TGTGCCAGTAGTATAGTTGGGACAGCTACGTCCGAAGCTTTCTTT. This encodes CASSIVGTATSEAFF.

This clone has a handful of counts. The rearrangement uses TRBV7-9 and TRBJ1-1; 9 positions agree with TRBD1. From germline, CDR1 is SEHNR and CDR2 FQNEAQ (reference sequence). V gave up 9 bases and J gave up 3 bases; unmatched junction bases: 11. This CDR3 is built from 15 residues. This CDR3 is CASPGQGVVDTEAFF. CDR3 nucleotide sequence: TGTGCCAGTCCGGGACAGGGAGTAGTTGACACTGAAGCTTTCTTT.

J is TRBJ2-4 and V is TRBV7-6; tentatively, D is TRBD1 (6 bases). V was trimmed by 4 bases and J by 8 bases, leaving 15 bases between them. Germline CDR1 and CDR2: SGHVS and FNYEAQ. The CDR3 has 14 residues. This CDR3 reads CASSSKTGSDIQYF. The CDR3 region has the DNA TGTGCCAGCAGCTCGAAGACAGGTTCGGACATTCAGTACTTC.

The chain has TRBV18 and TRBJ2-3, with a possible D match to TRBD2 (5 bases). The CDR3 is 16 amino acids. V gave up 3 bases and J gave up 1 base, with 14 bases separating them. Germline CDR1 reads KGHSH; CDR2 reads LQKENI. In DNA form, the CDR3 reads TGTGCCAGCTCACCGCGGGTGGCGGGCCGCACAGATACGCAGTATTTT. Amino acid sequence: CASSPRVAGRTDTQYF. The whole variable domain, filled in from reference TRBV18 and TRBJ2-3, reads NAGVMQNPRHLVRRRGQEARLRCSPMKGHSHVYWYRQLPEEGLKFMVYLQKENIIDESGMPKERFSAEFPKEGPSILRIQQVVRGDSAAYFCASSPRVAGRTDTQYFGPGTRLTVL.

The J gene is TRBJ2-2, the V gene TRBV5-4; possibly TRBD1 for D (5 bases). Deletions cut 2 bases from V and 4 bases from J, with 12 bases between. In germline, CDR1 is SGHNT, CDR2 YYREEE (reference sequence). The CDR3 is made up of 15 amino acids. The CDR3 spells CASSFQAQGTGELFF. CDR3 sequence (DNA): TGTGCCAGCAGCTTTCAGGCCCAGGGCACCGGGGAGCTGTTTTTT.

The rearrangement links TRBV7-2 to TRBJ2-5; 12 bases are shared with TRBD2. This CDR3 is 18 amino acids long. Germline V gene data show CDR1 as SGHTA and CDR2 as FQGNSA. V trimming: 0 bases; J trimming: 6 bases; junction bases outside the gene matches: 11. For the CDR3, the DNA is TGTGCCAGCAGCTTAGCTTTATCTAGCGGGGGGGCCGCGAAGACCCAGTACTTC. Encoded protein: CASSLALSSGGAAKTQYF.